This T cell receptor (beta chain) originates from a study of beta chain features in type 1 diabetes. Findings and caveats of the study: It was not settled here whether HLA type affects TCRB rearrangement.

This clone was detected a few times. Its antigen is currently unknown. Expressed TCRB transcripts were sequenced because the entire RNA isolate underwent reverse transcription. Profiling relied on immunoSEQ multiplex PCR, and the TCRdb table lists in-frame clones only, not all of them. The sample yields almost 350,000 clones, under 8.5% seen once. V dropped 2 bases and J dropped 5; count of bases not matched to a gene: 12. Germline loops: CDR1 SGDLS, CDR2 YYNGEE. The CDR3 covers 17 residues. Sequenced sample: central memory CD4+ T cells from blood. The genes are TRBV9 and TRBJ2-2; TRBD2 matches at 7 bases. This TCR derives from a woman between 18 and 29 years old in good health. In DNA form, the CDR3 reads TGTGCCAGCAGCGTCGATACTGGCGGGAGTCTTACCGGGGAGCTGTTTTTT. Translation gives CASSVDTGGSLTGELFF. The full variable domain, completed using reference TRBV9 and TRBJ2-2, is DSGVTQTPKHLITATGQRVTLRCSPRSGDLSVYWYQQSLDQGLQFLIQYYNGEERAKGNILERFSAQQFPDLHSELNLSSLELGDSALYFCASSVDTGGSLTGELFFGEGSRLTVL.